Here is one T cell receptor beta chain with its context. Its antigen is unidentified. This sample is drawn from a study of T cell repertoires in cytomegalovirus infection. Study context: Newly reported HLA-C-restricted and thoroughly characterized HLA-B-restricted CMV epitopes were employed. Public TCR beta signature analysis indicated the presence of both CMV infection and matching HLA type. General study results and limits: It was HLA-C-restricted CMV-specific TCR beta clonotypes that dominated the response ex vivo. Identification of carriers of CMV plus the relevant HLA was achieved through cumulative public TCR beta family frequency.

TCRdb re-derived calls from the reads in MiXCR, one entry per CDR3 protein. The table has some 500,000 distinct CDR3 sequences, roughly a third seen once; the top ten hold about 17%. Trimming left V 5 bases short and J 2 bases short, with 18 bases between. Germline lookup yields CDR1 SGHTA and CDR2 FQGNSA. The CDR3 contains 16 residues. Specimen: cultured PBMCs, collected from culture after CMV antigen stimulation. This sequence joins TRBV7-2 and TRBJ1-1, with a weak D call TRBD1 (5 bases). This clonotype was sampled from a human donor in good health (CMV status not recorded). Some clones in this sample may be carry-over from other donors' samples. In DNA, the CDR3 is TGTGCCAGCAGCCTATTTATATGGGGGGTAAACACTGAAGCTTTCTTT. Its protein is CASSLFIWGVNTEAFF.